A selection of T cell receptor beta chains follows, all from one sample in a study of Ad26.COV2.S vaccination and SARS-CoV-2 variants. Profiled with immunoSEQ multiplex PCR; TCRdb holds only in-frame clones, not every one. The repertoire consists of some 350,000 clones, with roughly 94% occurring once and the leading ten covering 3% to 5%. The specimen was peripheral blood, collected after recovery from COVID-19. Receptors were obtained from a human donor who had recovered from COVID-19. CDR3s include the opening cysteine and the closing phenylalanine or tryptophan.

j_call	v_call	cdr3_aa
TRBJ1-1	TRBV12-3/TRBV12-4	CASSGQGNTEAFF
TRBJ2-1	TRBV7-2	CASSLGGGQGAGNEQFF
TRBJ2-7	TRBV11-2	CASSLNRQTYEQYF
TRBJ1-5	TRBV19	CASSSTGNSNQPQHF
TRBJ2-1	TRBV9	CASSALSGGAHNEQFF
TRBJ2-3	TRBV10-3	CAISNIPGLAGGTDTQYF
TRBJ1-2	TRBV4-1	CASSQSLGAGGYTF
TRBJ2-7	TRBV7-2	CASSRDYSTYEQYF
TRBJ1-3	TRBV6-2/TRBV6-3	CASSMTGVQRNTIYF
TRBJ1-5	TRBV6-2/TRBV6-3	CASSSGQKNQPQHF
TRBJ1-5	TRBV5-4	CASSFQGNQPQHF
TRBJ1-4	TRBV19	CASSSSHRGEKLFF